This TCR beta chain was recorded in a study of monozygotic twins with inflammatory bowel disease (dated by TCRdb to the late 2010s). Study-level background: A total of roughly 28 monozygotic twin pairs were included in the full study, comprising nine German pairs (four IBD-concordant, five IBD-discordant) and 19 IBD-discordant Danish pairs. Each individual had, on average, about 151 000 unique TCRalpha sequences and 181 000 unique TCRbeta sequences available for analysis. Disease-associated traits were sought mainly through comparisons between IBD patients and their genetically identical healthy co-twins within discordant pairs.

As for this clonotype: Its antigen has not been determined.

General conclusions and limits of the study: Concordant and discordant twins showed no difference in repertoire similarity, possibly because of limited statistical power. The analysis was unable to tell apart different T cell subtypes. The results gave no support for a single strong signal or clonotype linked to IBD. IBD patients shared fewer clonotypes with other individuals than healthy twins did, most markedly in patients showing signs of disease activity. Measured by the inverse Simpson index, TCRbeta repertoire diversity was lower in IBD patients than in their healthy co-twins. Because patients received different immunosuppressive treatments, the repertoires may have picked up extra background noise and variability between individuals.

Library construction relied on 5' RACE. The input for every TCR library was around 3,800 ng of total RNA. cDNA was synthesized with SMARTScribe reverse transcriptase in eight separate reactions per sample. Unique molecular identifiers containing a 6-nucleotide sample barcode were introduced through template switching during cDNA synthesis. TCRalpha and TCRbeta cDNA was amplified by two nested PCRs of roughly 15 and 9 cycles, with bead purification after each PCR. Before amplification, the cDNA was both treated with uracil DNA-glycosylase and purified with the QIAquick PCR purification kit. In the second PCR, Illumina TruSeq-compatible adapters and sample-specific barcodes were added. TapeStation and Qubit were used to check library quality and concentration, and around 4.5 ng of each library went into the pool. Pooled libraries were sequenced on an Illumina HiSeq2500 single-index Rapid Run with 2 x 100 bp reads and custom sequencing primers. Regarding the original processing steps: UMI-based consensus assembly with MiGEC version 1.2.6 was used to correct PCR and sequencing errors. MiXCR version 2.1.1 handled V(D)J alignment, clonotype assembly and CDR3 extraction. To normalise gene usage, clonotype sharing and MAIT/NKT TCR abundance, the top 1000, 10 000 and 20 000 clonotypes in each sample were analysed. Diversity was computed as the inverse Simpson index with the vegan R package after downsampling to 27 000 UMIs. Paired Mann-Whitney U tests were applied to discordant twin pairs, and Benjamini-Hochberg correction was used for multiple testing. TCRdb reprocessed the reads and lists each CDR3 protein sequence as a single entry, with no DNA. These V and J calls are TCRdb output, not the study's own analysis. In this sample's table one finds about 330,000 distinct CDR3 sequences. The ten most abundant clones make up over 2% of the sample.

CDR1 SQVTM and CDR2 ANQGSEA were looked up in the germline V gene. Reading from cysteine to phenylalanine, the CDR3 counts 11 amino acids. A DNA sequence was not provided. An approximately 2.5 ml peripheral blood sample was drawn into PAXgene tubes per donor and stored at -80°C. Without any T cell sorting, total RNA was extracted from whole blood using the PAXgene blood miRNA kit on an automated QIAcube. Deep TCRalpha and TCRbeta repertoire profiling with unique molecular barcoding was performed on peripheral blood of monozygotic twin pairs concordant or discordant for inflammatory bowel disease. Smoking habits were recorded for all twin pairs, and individuals were classified as current, former or never smokers.

Recombination connected TRBV29-1 to TRBJ1-1. Sequenced sample: blood. The clonotype was recovered from a human donor with ulcerative colitis or Crohn's disease, or a healthy co-twin of an affected twin (not recorded which). The CDR3 here reads CIVGGFTEAFF.